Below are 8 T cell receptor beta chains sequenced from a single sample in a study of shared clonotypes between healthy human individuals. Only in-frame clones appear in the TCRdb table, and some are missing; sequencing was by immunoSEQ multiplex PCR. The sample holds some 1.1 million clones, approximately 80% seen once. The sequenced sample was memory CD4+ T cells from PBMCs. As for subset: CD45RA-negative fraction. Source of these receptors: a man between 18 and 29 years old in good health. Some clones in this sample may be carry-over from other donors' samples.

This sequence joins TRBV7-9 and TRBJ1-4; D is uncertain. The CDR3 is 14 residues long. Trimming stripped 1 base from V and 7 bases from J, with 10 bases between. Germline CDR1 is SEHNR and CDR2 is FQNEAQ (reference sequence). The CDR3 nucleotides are TGTGCCAGCAGCTTAGAAGGGTGGAGTGAAAAACTGTTTTTT. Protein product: CASSLEGWSEKLFF.

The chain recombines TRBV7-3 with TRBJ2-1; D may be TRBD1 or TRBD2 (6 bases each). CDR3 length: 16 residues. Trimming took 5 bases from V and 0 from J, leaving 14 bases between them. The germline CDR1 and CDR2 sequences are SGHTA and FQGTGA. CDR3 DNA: TGTGCCAGCAGCCTTTCGGGGGCTAGCTCCTACAATGAGCAGTTCTTC. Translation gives CASSLSGASSYNEQFF.

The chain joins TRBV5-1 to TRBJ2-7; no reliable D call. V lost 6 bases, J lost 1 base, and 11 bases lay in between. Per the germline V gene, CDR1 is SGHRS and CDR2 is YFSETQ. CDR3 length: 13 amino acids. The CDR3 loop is CASTNTGSYEQYF. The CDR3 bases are TGCGCCAGCACCAACACTGGGTCCTACGAGCAGTACTTC.

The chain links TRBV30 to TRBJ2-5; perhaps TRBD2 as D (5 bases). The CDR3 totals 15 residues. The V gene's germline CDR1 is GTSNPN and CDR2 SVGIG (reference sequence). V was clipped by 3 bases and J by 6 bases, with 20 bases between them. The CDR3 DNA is TGTGCCTGGAGGGAATCCGACCGGCGGGTAAAGACCCAGTACTTC. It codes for CAWRESDRRVKTQYF.

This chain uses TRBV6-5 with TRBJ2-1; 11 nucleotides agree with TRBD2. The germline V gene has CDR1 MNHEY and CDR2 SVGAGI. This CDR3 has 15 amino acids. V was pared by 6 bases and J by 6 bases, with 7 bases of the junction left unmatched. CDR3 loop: CASSRTSGSGNEQFF. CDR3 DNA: TGTGCCAGCAGCCGCACTAGCGGGAGTGGCAATGAGCAGTTCTTC.

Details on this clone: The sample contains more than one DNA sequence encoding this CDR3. As DNA, the CDR3 is TGTGCCTGGAGTGCCGCTGCAGGGTGGGGACTAGCGGGAATAACCTACGAGCAGTACTTC. Protein: CAWSAAAGWGLAGITYEQYF. This chain connects TRBV30 to TRBJ2-7; 13 bases line up with TRBD2. This CDR3 has 20 residues. V lost 1 base and J lost 2; bases outside the gene matches: 17. Germline lookup yields CDR1 GTSNPN and CDR2 SVGIG (reference sequence).

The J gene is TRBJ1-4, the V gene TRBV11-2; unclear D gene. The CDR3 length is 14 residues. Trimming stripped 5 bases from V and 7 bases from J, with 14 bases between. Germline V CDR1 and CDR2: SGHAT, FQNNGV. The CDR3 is CASSLRKVGEKLFF. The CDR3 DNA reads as TGTGCCAGCAGCCTCAGGAAGGTCGGTGAAAAACTGTTTTTT.

CDR3 loop: CASSPDRVLVGTEAFF. The CDR3 region has the DNA TGTGCCAGCTCACCTGACAGGGTTCTGGTGGGCACTGAAGCTTTCTTT. This sequence joins TRBV18 and TRBJ1-1; the match to TRBD1 covers 7 bases. Trimming took 3 bases from V and 4 from J; bases not matched to a gene: 11. Germline loops: CDR1 KGHSH, CDR2 LQKENI. This CDR3 is built from 16 residues.